The table lists the clone carrying this T cell receptor beta chain with many counts. Its antigen is currently unknown. CDR1 is MNHNS and CDR2 is SASEGT in the germline V gene. The CDR3 loop spans 16 amino acids. Deletions cut 5 bases from V and 3 bases from J, with 20 bases between. It was RNA transcripts that yielded the amplified TCR beta CDR3 regions. A first-round RT-PCR of the TCR CDR3 used the HTBI primer set. TCRdb re-called the multiplex PCR reads through MiXCR, storing one row per CDR3 protein. Here the sample spans under 350,000 distinct CDR3 sequences, approximately 15% being singletons. This record belongs to a study of T cells in Graves' hyperthyroidism and ophthalmopathy. Overall study results and limits: Stable hyperthyroidism was told apart from ophthalmopathy by a model built on 13 V-J features.

This rearrangement joins TRBV6-1 to TRBJ2-7, with D possibly matching TRBD2 (6 bases). The sample was blood. This receptor was obtained from a woman aged 60-70 years with Graves' ophthalmopathy. CDR3 sequence (DNA): TGTGCCAGCAGTCAAGAAGACAGTCGACTAGACTACGAGCAGTACTTC. Its protein is CASSQEDSRLDYEQYF.